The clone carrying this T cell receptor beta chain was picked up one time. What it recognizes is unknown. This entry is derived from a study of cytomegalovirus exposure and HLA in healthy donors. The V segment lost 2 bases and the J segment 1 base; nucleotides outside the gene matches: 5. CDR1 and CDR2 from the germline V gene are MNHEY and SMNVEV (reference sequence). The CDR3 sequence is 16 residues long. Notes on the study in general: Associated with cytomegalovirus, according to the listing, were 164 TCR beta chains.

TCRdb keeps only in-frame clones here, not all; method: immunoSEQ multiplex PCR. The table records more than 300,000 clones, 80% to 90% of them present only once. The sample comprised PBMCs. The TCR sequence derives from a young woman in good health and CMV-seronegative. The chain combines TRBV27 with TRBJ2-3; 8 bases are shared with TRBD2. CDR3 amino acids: CASSLGRGGGTDTQYF. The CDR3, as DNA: TGTGCCAGCAGTTTAGGACGGGGGGGCGGCACAGATACGCAGTATTTT.